This T cell receptor beta chain was identified in a study of cytomegalovirus exposure and HLA in healthy donors. The CDR3 has 19 residues. Germline-derived CDR1 and CDR2 are SNHLY and FYNNEI. With 5 bases clipped from V and 4 bases from J, the junction kept 18 bases outside the gene matches. The method was immunoSEQ multiplex PCR; TCRdb's version includes in-frame clones alone and lacks a portion of them. Of tens of thousands of clones detected, about 87% appear once; the ten largest clones hold 3% to 4%. The sequenced sample consisted of PBMCs. The source of this sequence is a woman aged 18-35 years in good health and CMV-seropositive. This rearrangement joins TRBV2 to TRBJ2-1; 9 nucleotides align to TRBD1. The CDR3 coding sequence is TGTGCCAGCAGTTTCCCCGGGACAGGGAGTTTTCGGGGTTACAATGAGCAGTTCTTC. Translated, it gives CASSFPGTGSFRGYNEQFF. The full variable domain, completed using reference TRBV2 and TRBJ2-1, is EPEVTQTPSHQVTQMGQEVILRCVPISNHLYFYWYRQILGQKVEFLVSFYNNEISEKSEIFDDQFSVERPDGSNFTLKIRSTKLEDSAMYFCASSFPGTGSFRGYNEQFFGPGTRLTVL.